A single sample is the source of the 13 T cell receptor beta chains below, sequenced in a study of cytomegalovirus exposure and HLA in healthy donors (dated by TCRdb to 2017 to 2019). Library preparation employed the immunoSEQ multiplex PCR assay. For the multiplex PCR, a mixture combining 60 forward primers for TCR Vbeta segments and 13 reverse primers for TCR Jbeta segments was used. TCRdb limited this immuneACCESS table to in-frame rearrangements with V and J called. A share of clones is missing; checked studies link under half to unresolved V genes, and the rest is unexplained. The sample includes about 200,000 clones, with roughly 80% observed a single time. The ten biggest clones cover approximately 2.5% of the sample. Specimen: PBMCs. All receptors come from a woman between 40 and 55 years old in good health and CMV-seronegative.

This chain links TRBV2 with TRBJ1-2, with 7 nucleotides matching TRBD1. Trimming at V came to 2 bases and at J to 7 bases, leaving 7 bases not matched to a gene. Germline values: CDR1 SNHLY, CDR2 FYNNEI. The CDR3 has 14 amino acids. The CDR3 is CASSERQGWGGYTF. Written as DNA, the CDR3 is TGTGCCAGCAGTGAACGACAGGGATGGGGTGGCTACACCTTC. The whole variable domain, remainder taken from reference TRBV2 and TRBJ1-2, is EPEVTQTPSHQVTQMGQEVILRCVPISNHLYFYWYRQILGQKVEFLVSFYNNEISEKSEIFDDQFSVERPDGSNFTLKIRSTKLEDSAMYFCASSERQGWGGYTFGSGTRLTVV.

This rearrangement joins TRBV5-1 to TRBJ1-1; no firm D call. This CDR3 contains 14 residues. Germline-derived CDR1 and CDR2 are SGHRS and YFSETQ. Trimming took 3 bases from V and 6 from J, leaving 15 bases between them. The CDR3 sequence is CASSWLRTGAEAFF. CDR3 DNA: TGCGCCAGCAGCTGGTTGAGGACGGGAGCTGAAGCTTTCTTT.

This clone was recorded only once. For the CDR3, the DNA is TGCGCCAGCAGCTCCACGACACCCCGACGGGGGGCCTACGAGCAGTACTTC. Protein: CASSSTTPRRGAYEQYF. The gene calls are TRBV5-1 and TRBJ2-7; 7 bases fit TRBD2. Germline-derived CDR1 and CDR2 are SGHRS and YFSETQ. V gave up 3 bases and J gave up 2 bases; unmatched junction bases: 14. CDR3 length: 17 amino acids.

The chain is built from TRBV7-9 and TRBJ2-2; 9 nucleotides line up with TRBD1. CDR1 and CDR2 from the germline V gene are SEHNR and FQNEAQ (reference sequence). The CDR3 spans 16 residues. V gave up 3 bases and J gave up 3 bases; unmatched junction bases: 5. The CDR3 loop is CASSLGQGIDTGELFF. As DNA, the CDR3 is TGTGCCAGCAGCTTGGGACAGGGTATAGACACCGGGGAGCTGTTTTTT.

This clone has more than one count but fewer than ten. The V and J genes are TRBV5-1 and TRBJ2-5, with TRBD1 identical over 7 bases. The V and J ends lost 4 bases and 1 base, in that order; junction bases with no gene match: 7. The CDR3 spans 15 residues. Germline V CDR1 and CDR2: SGHRS, YFSETQ. In DNA form, the CDR3 reads TGCGCCAGCAGCCCGGACAGGCAGACCCAAGAGACCCAGTACTTC. Translation: CASSPDRQTQETQYF.

The gene calls are TRBV5-1 and TRBJ2-3, with TRBD1 identical over 7 bases. The germline gives CDR1 SGHRS, CDR2 YFSETQ. The CDR3 contains 14 residues. The ends lost 4 bases at V and 6 bases at J; junction bases unmatched: 8. The CDR3 nucleotides read TGCGCCAGCAGCGAGGGACAGCCAAGGGATACGCAGTATTTT. It yields the protein CASSEGQPRDTQYF.

The V call is TRBV6-5, the J call TRBJ2-7, with 11 bases identical to TRBD1. The V gene end was trimmed by 5 bases and the J gene end by 4 bases; junction bases not matched to a gene: 4. Germline V gene lookup returns CDR1 MNHEY and CDR2 SVGAGI. CDR3 length: 14 amino acids. The CDR3 loop is CASSHGTGGYEQYF. CDR3 nucleotide sequence: TGTGCCAGCAGTCACGGGACAGGGGGATACGAGCAGTACTTC.

The V call is TRBV10-1, the J call TRBJ2-7; maybe TRBD1 (6 bases). The CDR3 consists of 15 residues. Per germline, CDR1 WNHNN and CDR2 SYGVQD (reference sequence). The ends were cut back, 5 bases at V and 3 bases at J, with 17 bases in the middle. The CDR3 protein is CASSRWDTNNYEQYF. CDR3 nucleotides: TGCGCCAGCAGTAGATGGGACACCAATAACTACGAGCAGTACTTC.

The chain employs TRBV11-2 and TRBJ1-1, with 9 positions matching TRBD1. The CDR3 contains 12 residues. V was pared by 5 bases and J by 11 bases, with 6 bases of the junction left unmatched. CDR1 is SGHAT, CDR2 FQNNGV, per germline. This CDR3 reads CASSRDRERAFF. CDR3 DNA sequence: TGTGCCAGCAGCCGGGACAGGGAAAGGGCTTTCTTT.

V is TRBV27 and J is TRBJ2-7; D uncertain. Germline V gives CDR1 MNHEY, CDR2 SMNVEV (reference sequence). Trimming shortened V by 5 bases and J by 2 bases, and 16 bases separated the two germline ends. This CDR3 comprises 15 residues. The DNA for the CDR3 is TGTGCCAGCAGTCTTGTTGAGTCCGCGGCCTACGAGCAGTACTTC. This encodes CASSLVESAAYEQYF.

This sequence joins TRBV4-2 and TRBJ2-7; 16 bases map to TRBD2. The V gene end was trimmed by 3 bases and the J gene end by 4 bases; junction bases not matched to a gene: 6. This CDR3 comprises 17 residues. CDR1 LGHNA and CDR2 YNFKEQ come from the germline V gene. CDR3 in DNA: TGTGCCAGCAGCCACCATCTGGGACTAGCGGGAGGGTACGAGCAGTACTTC. The encoded protein is CASSHHLGLAGGYEQYF.

The rearrangement uses TRBV7-2 and TRBJ2-3; D may be TRBD2 (5 bases). Germline CDR1 and CDR2: SGHTA and FQGNSA. The ends were cut back, 1 base at V and 6 bases at J, with 5 bases in the middle. The CDR3 length is 12 residues. The CDR3 sequence is CASSLGRDTQYF. CDR3 nucleotide sequence: TGTGCCAGCAGCTTAGGGAGGGATACGCAGTATTTT.

This sequence joins TRBV18 and TRBJ2-1; maybe TRBD2 (5 bases). The CDR3 loop spans 12 amino acids. Germline values: CDR1 KGHSH, CDR2 LQKENI. Trimming took 3 bases from V and 12 from J, leaving 12 bases between them. The CDR3 loop is CASSPRVQPQFF. Here the CDR3 DNA reads TGTGCCAGCTCACCGAGGGTCCAGCCGCAGTTCTTC.